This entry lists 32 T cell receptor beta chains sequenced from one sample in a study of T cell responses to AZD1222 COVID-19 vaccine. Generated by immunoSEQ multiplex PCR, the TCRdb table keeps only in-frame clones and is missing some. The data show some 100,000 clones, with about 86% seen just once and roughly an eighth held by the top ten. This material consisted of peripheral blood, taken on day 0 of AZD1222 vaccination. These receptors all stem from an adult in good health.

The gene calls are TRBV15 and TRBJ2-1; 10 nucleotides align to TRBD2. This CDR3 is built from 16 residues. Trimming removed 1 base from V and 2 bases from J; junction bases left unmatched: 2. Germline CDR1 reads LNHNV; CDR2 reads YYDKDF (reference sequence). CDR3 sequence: CATSRALAGAYNEQFF. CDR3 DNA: TGTGCCACCAGCAGAGCTCTAGCGGGAGCCTACAATGAGCAGTTCTTC. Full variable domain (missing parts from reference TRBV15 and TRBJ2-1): DAMVIQNPRYQVTQFGKPVTLSCSQTLNHNVMYWYQQKSSQAPKLLFHYYDKDFNNEADTPDNFQSRRPNTSFCFLDIRSPGLGDTAMYLCATSRALAGAYNEQFFGPGTRLTVL.

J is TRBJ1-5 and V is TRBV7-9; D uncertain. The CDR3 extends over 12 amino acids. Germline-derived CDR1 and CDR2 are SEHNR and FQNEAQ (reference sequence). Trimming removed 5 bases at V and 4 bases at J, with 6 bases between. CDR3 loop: CASSQSNQPQHF. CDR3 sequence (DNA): TGTGCCAGCAGCCAAAGTAATCAGCCCCAGCATTTT.

The CDR3: CASRDRGHGYTF. As DNA, the CDR3 is TGTGCCAGCAGGGACAGGGGGCATGGCTACACCTTC. This rearrangement joins TRBV12-3 or TRBV12-4 to TRBJ1-2, with 11 nucleotides matching TRBD1. J was trimmed by 6 bases and V by 6 bases; bases with no gene match: 0. The CDR3 totals 12 residues.

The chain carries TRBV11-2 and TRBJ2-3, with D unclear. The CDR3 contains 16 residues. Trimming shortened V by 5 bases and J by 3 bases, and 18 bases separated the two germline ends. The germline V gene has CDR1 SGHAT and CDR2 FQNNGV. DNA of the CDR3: TGTGCCAGCAGCCGAACGCTCCCGCACACAACAGATACGCAGTATTTT. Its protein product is CASSRTLPHTTDTQYF.

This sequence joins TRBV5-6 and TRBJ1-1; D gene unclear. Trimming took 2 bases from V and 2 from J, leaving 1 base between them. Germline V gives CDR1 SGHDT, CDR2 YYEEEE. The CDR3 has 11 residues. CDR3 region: CASSLNTEAFF. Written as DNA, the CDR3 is TGTGCCAGCAGCTTAAACACTGAAGCTTTCTTT.

The CDR3, as DNA: TGTGCCAGCAGCTTAACGGCTCGGACAGCCGATAATGAGCAGTTCTTC. Encoded protein: CASSLTARTADNEQFF. The V and J genes are TRBV11-2 and TRBJ2-1, with a weak D call TRBD1 (6 bases). CDR1 and CDR2 from the germline V gene are SGHAT and FQNNGV. Trimming removed 2 bases at V and 7 bases at J, with 18 bases between. The CDR3 extends over 16 amino acids. Full variable domain (remainder filled in from reference TRBV11-2 and TRBJ2-1): EAGVAQSPRYKIIEKRQSVAFWCNPISGHATLYWYQQILGQGPKLLIQFQNNGVVDDSQLPKDRFSAERLKGVDSTLKIQPAKLEDSAVYLCASSLTARTADNEQFFGPGTRLTVL.

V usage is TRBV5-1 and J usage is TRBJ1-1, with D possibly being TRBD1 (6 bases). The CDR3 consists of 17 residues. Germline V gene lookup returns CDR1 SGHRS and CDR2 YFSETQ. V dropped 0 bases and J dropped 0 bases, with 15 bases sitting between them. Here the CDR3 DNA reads TGCGCCAGCAGCTTGGGGAGGGGGGTCCTCATGAACACTGAAGCTTTCTTT. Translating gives CASSLGRGVLMNTEAFF.

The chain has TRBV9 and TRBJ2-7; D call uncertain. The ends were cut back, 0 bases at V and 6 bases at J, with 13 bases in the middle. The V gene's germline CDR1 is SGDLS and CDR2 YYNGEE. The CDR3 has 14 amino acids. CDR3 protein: CASSVARAGGEQYF. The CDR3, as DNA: TGTGCCAGCAGCGTAGCTAGAGCAGGCGGCGAGCAGTACTTC.

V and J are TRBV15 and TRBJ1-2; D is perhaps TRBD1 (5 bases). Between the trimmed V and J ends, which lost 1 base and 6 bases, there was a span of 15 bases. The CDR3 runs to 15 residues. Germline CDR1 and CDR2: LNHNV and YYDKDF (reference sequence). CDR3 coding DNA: TGTGCCACCAGCAGAGGGGCGGGGTGGGACGATGGCTACACCTTC. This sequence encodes CATSRGAGWDDGYTF.

CDR3: CASSSNSNQPQHF. CDR3 sequence (DNA): TGTGCCAGCAGCTCGAATAGCAATCAGCCCCAGCATTTT. V usage is TRBV5-6 and J usage is TRBJ1-5; no definite D call. The CDR3 sequence is 13 residues long. Per germline, CDR1 SGHDT and CDR2 YYEEEE. Trimming left V 3 bases short and J 0 bases short, with 4 bases between.

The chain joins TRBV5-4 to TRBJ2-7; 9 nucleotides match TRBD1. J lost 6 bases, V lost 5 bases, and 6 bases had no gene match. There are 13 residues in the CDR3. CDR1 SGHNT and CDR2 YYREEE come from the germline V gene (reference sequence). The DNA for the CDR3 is TGTGCCAGCAGAAAACAGGGGGCGGTCGAGCAGTACTTC. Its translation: CASRKQGAVEQYF. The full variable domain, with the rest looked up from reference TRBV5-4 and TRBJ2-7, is ETGVTQSPTHLIKTRGQQVTLRCSSQSGHNTVSWYQQALGQGPQFIFQYYREEENGRGNFPPRFSGLQFPNYSSELNVNALELDDSALYLCASRKQGAVEQYFGPGTRLTVT.

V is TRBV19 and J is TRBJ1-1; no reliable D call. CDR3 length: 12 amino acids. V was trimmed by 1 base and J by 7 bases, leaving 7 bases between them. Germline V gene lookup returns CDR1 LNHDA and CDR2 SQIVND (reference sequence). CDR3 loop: CASSIGANEAFF. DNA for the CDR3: TGTGCCAGTAGTATAGGGGCAAATGAAGCTTTCTTT. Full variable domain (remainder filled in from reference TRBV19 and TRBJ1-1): DGGITQSPKYLFRKEGQNVTLSCEQNLNHDAMYWYRQDPGQGLRLIYYSQIVNDFQKGDIAEGYSVSREKKESFPLTVTSAQKNPTAFYLCASSIGANEAFFGQGTRLTVV.

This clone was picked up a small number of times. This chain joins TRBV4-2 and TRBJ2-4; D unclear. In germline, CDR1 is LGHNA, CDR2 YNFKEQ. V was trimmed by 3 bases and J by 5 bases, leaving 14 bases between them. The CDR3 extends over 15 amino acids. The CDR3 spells CASSQGRSAQNIQYF. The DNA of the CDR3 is TGTGCCAGCAGCCAGGGCCGTTCGGCCCAAAACATTCAGTACTTC.

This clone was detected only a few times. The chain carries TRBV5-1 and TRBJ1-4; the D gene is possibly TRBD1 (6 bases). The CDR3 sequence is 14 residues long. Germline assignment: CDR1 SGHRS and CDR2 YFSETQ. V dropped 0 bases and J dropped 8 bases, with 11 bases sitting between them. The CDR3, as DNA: TGCGCCAGCAGCTTGGGGCAGGGGAGAGAAAAACTGTTTTTT. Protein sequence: CASSLGQGREKLFF.

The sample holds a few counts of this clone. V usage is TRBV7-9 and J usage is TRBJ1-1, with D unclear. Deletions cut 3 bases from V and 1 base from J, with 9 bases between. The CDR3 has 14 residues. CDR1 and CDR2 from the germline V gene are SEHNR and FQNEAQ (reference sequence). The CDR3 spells CASSFSHQNTEAFF. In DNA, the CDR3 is TGTGCCAGCAGCTTTTCACACCAGAACACTGAAGCTTTCTTT.

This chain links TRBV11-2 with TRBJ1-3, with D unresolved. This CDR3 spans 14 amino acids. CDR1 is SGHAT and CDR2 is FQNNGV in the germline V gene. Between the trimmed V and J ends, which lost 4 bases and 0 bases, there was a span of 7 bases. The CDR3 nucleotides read TGTGCCAGCAGCTCTACAGTCTCTGGAAACACCATATATTTT. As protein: CASSSTVSGNTIYF.

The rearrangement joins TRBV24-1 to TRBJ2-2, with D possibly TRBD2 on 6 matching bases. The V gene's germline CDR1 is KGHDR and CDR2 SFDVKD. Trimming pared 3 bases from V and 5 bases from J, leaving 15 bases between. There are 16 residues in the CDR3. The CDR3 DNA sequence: TGTGCCACCAGTGATCCGGGGAGGCCCGCTACCGGGGAGCTGTTTTTT. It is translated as CATSDPGRPATGELFF.

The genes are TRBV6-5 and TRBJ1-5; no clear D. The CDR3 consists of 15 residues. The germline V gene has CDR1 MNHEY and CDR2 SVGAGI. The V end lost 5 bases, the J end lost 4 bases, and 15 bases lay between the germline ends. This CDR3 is CASSPRVLGNQPQHF. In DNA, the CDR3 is TGTGCCAGCAGTCCCAGAGTCCTAGGGAATCAGCCCCAGCATTTT.

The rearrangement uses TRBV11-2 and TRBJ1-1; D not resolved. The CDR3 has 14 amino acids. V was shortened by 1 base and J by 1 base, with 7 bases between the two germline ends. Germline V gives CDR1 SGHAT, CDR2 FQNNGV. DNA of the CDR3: TGTGCCAGCAGCTTAGGTACGGGGAACACTGAAGCTTTCTTT. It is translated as CASSLGTGNTEAFF.

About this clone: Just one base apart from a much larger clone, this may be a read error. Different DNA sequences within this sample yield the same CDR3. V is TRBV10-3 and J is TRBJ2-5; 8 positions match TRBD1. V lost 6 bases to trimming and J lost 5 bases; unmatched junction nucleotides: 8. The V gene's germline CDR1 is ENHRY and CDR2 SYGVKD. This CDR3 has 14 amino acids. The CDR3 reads CAIRMDRVGETQYF. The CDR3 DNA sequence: TGTGCCATCAGGATGGACAGGGTCGGGGAGACCCAGTACTTC.

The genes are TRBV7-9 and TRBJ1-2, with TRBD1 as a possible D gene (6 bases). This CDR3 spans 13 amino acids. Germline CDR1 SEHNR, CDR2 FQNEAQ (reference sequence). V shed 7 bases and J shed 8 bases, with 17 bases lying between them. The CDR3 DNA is TGTGCCAGCAACGATGTCATAGGGGGAGGCTACACCTTC. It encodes CASNDVIGGGYTF.

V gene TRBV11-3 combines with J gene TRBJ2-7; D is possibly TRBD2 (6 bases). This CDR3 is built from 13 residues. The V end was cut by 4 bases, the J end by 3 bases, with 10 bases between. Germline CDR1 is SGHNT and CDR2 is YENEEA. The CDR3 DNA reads TGTGCCAGCAGCTCGGGACTTAACTACGAGCAGTACTTC. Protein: CASSSGLNYEQYF.

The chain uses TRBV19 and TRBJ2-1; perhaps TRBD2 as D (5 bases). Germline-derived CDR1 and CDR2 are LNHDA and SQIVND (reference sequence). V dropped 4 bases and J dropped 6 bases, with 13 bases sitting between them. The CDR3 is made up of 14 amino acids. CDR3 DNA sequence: TGTGCCAGTAGTAATCGCCTAGCAAGCAATGAGCAGTTCTTC. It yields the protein CASSNRLASNEQFF.

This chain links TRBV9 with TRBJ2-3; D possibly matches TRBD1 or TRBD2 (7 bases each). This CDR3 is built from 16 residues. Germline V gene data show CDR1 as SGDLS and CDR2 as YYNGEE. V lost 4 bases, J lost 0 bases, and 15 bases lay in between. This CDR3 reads CASSQRQGGSTDTQYF. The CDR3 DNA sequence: TGTGCCAGCAGCCAAAGACAGGGAGGGAGCACAGATACGCAGTATTTT.

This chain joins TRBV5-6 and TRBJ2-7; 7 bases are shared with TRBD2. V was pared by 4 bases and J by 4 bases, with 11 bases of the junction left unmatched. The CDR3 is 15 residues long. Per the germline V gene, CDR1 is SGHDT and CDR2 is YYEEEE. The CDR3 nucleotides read TGTGCCAGCAGCCCGACTTGGGCGGGAGTTTACGAGCAGTACTTC. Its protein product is CASSPTWAGVYEQYF.

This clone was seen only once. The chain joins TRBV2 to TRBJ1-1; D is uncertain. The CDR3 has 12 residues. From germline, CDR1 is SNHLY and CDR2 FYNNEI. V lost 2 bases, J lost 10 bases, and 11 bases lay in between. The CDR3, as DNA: TGTGCCAGCAGTGAAACAGTCGTCGCAGCTTTCTTT. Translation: CASSETVVAAFF. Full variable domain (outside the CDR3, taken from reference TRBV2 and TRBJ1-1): EPEVTQTPSHQVTQMGQEVILRCVPISNHLYFYWYRQILGQKVEFLVSFYNNEISEKSEIFDDQFSVERPDGSNFTLKIRSTKLEDSAMYFCASSETVVAAFFGQGTRLTVV.

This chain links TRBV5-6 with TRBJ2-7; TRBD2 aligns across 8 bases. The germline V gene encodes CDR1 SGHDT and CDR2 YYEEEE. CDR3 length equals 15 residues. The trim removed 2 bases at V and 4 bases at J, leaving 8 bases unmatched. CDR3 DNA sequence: TGTGCCAGCAGCTTAGGGTTAGCGGGAAGTTACGAGCAGTACTTC. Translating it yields CASSLGLAGSYEQYF. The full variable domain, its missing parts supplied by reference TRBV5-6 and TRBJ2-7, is DAGVTQSPTHLIKTRGQQVTLRCSPKSGHDTVSWYQQALGQGPQFIFQYYEEEERQRGNFPDRFSGHQFPNYSSELNVNALLLGDSALYLCASSLGLAGSYEQYFGPGTRLTVT.

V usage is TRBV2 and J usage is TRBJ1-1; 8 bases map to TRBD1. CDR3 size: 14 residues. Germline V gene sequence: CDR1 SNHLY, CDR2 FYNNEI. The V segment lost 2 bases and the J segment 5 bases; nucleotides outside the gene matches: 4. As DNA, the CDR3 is TGTGCCAGCAGTGAACGGACAGGGCGGACTGAAGCTTTCTTT. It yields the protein CASSERTGRTEAFF.

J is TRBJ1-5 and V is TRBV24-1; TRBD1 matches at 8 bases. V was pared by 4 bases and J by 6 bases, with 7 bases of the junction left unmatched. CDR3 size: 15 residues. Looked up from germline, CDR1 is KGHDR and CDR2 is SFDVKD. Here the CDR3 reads CATSEGGQARQPQHF. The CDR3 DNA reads TGTGCCACCAGTGAGGGGGGACAGGCCCGTCAGCCCCAGCATTTT.

DNA of the CDR3: TGTGCCAGCAGACAAACAGGGGTGGAGACCTACAATGAGCAGTTCTTC. This gives the protein CASRQTGVETYNEQFF. V and J are TRBV2 and TRBJ2-1; 7 nucleotides align to TRBD1. CDR3 length: 16 amino acids. Germline V gene data show CDR1 as SNHLY and CDR2 as FYNNEI. Unmatched junction bases numbered 10, after V lost 6 bases and J lost 2 bases. Using reference TRBV2 and TRBJ2-1 for the parts outside the CDR3, the full variable domain is EPEVTQTPSHQVTQMGQEVILRCVPISNHLYFYWYRQILGQKVEFLVSFYNNEISEKSEIFDDQFSVERPDGSNFTLKIRSTKLEDSAMYFCASRQTGVETYNEQFFGPGTRLTVL.

This CDR3 reads CAWSLAEAFF. The CDR3 DNA sequence: TGTGCCTGGAGTTTAGCTGAAGCTTTCTTT. The J gene is TRBJ1-1, the V gene TRBV30; D gene ambiguous. V was cut by 2 bases and J by 6 bases, with 4 bases left in between. The CDR3 extends over 10 amino acids. Germline CDR1 and CDR2: GTSNPN and SVGIG (reference sequence). Complete variable domain (other parts from reference TRBV30 and TRBJ1-1): SQTIHQWPATLVQPVGSPLSLECTVEGTSNPNLYWYRQAAGRGLQLLFYSVGIGQISSEVPQNLSASRPQDRQFILSSKKLLLSDSGFYLCAWSLAEAFFGQGTRLTVV.

Written as DNA, the CDR3 is TGTGCCAGCTCACCTATTGCTACTAGCGGAGGCCACCAAGAGACCCAGTACTTC. Its protein product is CASSPIATSGGHQETQYF. The genes are TRBV18 and TRBJ2-5; 8 bases line up with TRBD2. V shed 3 bases and J 0 bases; nucleotides not matched to a gene: 12. The CDR3 is 18 residues long. In germline, CDR1 is KGHSH, CDR2 LQKENI.